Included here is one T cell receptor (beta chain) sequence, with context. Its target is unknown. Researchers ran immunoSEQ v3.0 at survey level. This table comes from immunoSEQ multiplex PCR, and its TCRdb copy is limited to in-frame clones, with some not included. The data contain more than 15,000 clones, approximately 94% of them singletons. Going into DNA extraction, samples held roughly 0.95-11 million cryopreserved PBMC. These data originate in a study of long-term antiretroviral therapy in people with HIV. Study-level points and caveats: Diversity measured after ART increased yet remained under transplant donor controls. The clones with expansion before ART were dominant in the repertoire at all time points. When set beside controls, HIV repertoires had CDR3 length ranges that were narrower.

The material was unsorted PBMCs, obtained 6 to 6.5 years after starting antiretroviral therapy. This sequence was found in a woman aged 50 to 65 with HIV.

CDR3 protein: CASSSLYEQYF. The CDR3 region has the DNA TGTGCCAGCAGCTCCCTCTACGAGCAGTACTTC. The rearrangement uses TRBV7-9 and TRBJ2-7; D ambiguous. V was cut by 4 bases and J by 3 bases, with 4 bases left in between. Germline CDR1 is SEHNR and CDR2 is FQNEAQ (reference sequence). The CDR3 is 11 amino acids.